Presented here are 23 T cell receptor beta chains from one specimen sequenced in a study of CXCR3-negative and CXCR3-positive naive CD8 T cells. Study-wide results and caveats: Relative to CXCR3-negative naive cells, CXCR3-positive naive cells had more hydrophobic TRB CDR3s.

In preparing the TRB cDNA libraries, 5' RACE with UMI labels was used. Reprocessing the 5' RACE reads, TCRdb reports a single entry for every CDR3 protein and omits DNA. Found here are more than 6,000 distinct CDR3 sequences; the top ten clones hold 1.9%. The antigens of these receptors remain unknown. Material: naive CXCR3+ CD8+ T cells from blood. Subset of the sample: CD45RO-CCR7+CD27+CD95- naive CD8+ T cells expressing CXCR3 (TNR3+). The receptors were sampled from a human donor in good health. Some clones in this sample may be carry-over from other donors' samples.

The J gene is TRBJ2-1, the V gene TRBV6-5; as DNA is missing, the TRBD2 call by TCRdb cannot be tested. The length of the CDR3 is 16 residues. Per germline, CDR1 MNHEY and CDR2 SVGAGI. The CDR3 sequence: CASSYSALAGGNEQFF.

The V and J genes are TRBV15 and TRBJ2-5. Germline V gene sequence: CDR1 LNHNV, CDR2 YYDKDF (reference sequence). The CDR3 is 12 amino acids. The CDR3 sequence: CATSTEEETQYF.

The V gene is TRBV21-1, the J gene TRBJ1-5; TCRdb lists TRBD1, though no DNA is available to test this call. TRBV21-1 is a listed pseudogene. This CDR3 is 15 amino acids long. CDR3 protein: CASSKGPRGKQPQHF.

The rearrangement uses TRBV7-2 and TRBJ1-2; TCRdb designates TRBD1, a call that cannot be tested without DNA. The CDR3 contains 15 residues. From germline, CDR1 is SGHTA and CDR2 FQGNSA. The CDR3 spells CASSIIDRDGYGYTF.

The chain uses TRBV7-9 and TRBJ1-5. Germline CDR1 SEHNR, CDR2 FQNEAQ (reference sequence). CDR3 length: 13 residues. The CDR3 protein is CASSPIGNQPQHF.

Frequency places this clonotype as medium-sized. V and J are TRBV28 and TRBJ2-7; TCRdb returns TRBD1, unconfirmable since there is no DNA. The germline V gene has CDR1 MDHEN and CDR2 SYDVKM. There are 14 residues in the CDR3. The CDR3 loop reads CASSLLRTVHEQYF.

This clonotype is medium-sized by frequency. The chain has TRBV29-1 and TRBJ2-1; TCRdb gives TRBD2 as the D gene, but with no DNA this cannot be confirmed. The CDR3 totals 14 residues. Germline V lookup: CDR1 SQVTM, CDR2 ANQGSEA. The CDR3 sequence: CSVEGLAGDNEQFF.

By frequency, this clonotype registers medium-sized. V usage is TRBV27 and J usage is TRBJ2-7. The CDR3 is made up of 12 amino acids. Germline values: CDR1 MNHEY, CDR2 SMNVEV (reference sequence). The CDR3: CASRVIRFEQYF.

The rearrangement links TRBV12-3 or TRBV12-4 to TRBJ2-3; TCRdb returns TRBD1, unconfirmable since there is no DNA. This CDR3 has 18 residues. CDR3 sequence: CASSFRGREPIRTDTQYF.

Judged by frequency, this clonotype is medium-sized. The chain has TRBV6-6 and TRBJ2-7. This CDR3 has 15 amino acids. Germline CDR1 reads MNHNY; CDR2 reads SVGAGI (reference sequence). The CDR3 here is CASSWGFSTTYEQYF.

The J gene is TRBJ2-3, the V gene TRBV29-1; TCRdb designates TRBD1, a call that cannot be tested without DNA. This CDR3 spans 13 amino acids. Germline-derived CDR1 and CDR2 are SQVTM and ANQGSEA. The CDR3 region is CSAPGQSTDTQYF.

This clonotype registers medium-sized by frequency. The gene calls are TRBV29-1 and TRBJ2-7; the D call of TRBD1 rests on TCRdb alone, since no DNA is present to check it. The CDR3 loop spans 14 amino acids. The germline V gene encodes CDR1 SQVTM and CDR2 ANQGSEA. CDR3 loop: CSVLSGIGSYEQYF.

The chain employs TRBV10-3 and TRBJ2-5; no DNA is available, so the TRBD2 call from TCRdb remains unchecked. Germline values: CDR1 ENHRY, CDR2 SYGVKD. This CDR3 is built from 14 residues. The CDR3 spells CAISGTGGLETQYF.

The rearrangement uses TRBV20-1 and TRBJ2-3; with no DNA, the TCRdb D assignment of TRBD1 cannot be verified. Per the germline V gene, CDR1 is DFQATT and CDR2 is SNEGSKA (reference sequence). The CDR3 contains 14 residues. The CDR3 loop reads CSARTTGRTDTQYF.

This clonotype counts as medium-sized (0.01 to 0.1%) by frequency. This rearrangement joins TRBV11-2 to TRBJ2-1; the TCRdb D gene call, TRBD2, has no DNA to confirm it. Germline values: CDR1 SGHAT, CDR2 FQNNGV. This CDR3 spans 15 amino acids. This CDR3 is CASSSGLAGYNEQFF.

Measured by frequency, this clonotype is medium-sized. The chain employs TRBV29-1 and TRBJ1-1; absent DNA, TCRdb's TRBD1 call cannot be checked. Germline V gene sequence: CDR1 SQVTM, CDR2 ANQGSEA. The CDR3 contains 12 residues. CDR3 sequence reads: CSVAGGNTEAFF.

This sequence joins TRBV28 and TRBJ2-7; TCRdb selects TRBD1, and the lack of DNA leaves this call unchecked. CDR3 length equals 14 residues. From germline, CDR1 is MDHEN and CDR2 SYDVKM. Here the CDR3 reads CASSLEAGGYEQYF.

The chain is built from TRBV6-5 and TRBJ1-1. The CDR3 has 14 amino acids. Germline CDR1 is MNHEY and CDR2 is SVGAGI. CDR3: CASSYSLDNSEAFF.

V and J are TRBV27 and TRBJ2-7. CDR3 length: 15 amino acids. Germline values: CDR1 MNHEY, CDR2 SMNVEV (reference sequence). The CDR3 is CASRPQASSSYEQYF.

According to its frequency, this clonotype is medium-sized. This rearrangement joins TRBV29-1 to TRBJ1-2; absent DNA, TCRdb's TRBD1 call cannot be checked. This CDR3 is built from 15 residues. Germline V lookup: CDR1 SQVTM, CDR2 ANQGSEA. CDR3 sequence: CSVEGDSRRPYGYTF. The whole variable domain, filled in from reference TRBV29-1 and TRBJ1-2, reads SAVISQKPSRDICQRGTSLTIQCQVDSQVTMMFWYRQQPGQSLTLIATANQGSEATYESGFVIDKFPISRPNLTFSTLTVSNMSPEDSSIYLCSVEGDSRRPYGYTFGSGTRLTVV.

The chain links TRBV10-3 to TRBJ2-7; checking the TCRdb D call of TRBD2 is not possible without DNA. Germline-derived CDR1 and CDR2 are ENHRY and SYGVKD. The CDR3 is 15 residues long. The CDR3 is CAISDAVLAGEEQYF.

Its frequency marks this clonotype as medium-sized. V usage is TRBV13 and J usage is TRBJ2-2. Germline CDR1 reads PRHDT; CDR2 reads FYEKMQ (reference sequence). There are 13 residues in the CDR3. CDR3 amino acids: CASRSLVFGELFF.

CDR3 loop: CSVDTGTSLDTQYF. The chain is built from TRBV29-1 and TRBJ2-3; TCRdb names TRBD2, which stays unverified in the absence of DNA. Germline loops: CDR1 SQVTM, CDR2 ANQGSEA. The CDR3 totals 14 residues.